This T cell receptor beta chain was captured in a study of blood T cell repertoires in COVID-19 (dated by TCRdb to about 2020). Background on the whole study: The collaborator samples originated in the United States, Italy and Spain and spanned the acute and convalescent phases of COVID-19. The material from the prospective study consisted of cDNA or gDNA derived from T cells, B-cell-depleted T cells, or PBMCs. Deeply sampled blood TCRbeta repertoires from subjects exposed to, actively infected with, or recovered from COVID-19 were included in the dataset. The repertoires were released in a freely available public database meant as a resource for research on the immune response to SARS-CoV-2. Samples were obtained from the ongoing ImmuneRACE study (first 160 participants) and from some 1,200 subjects provided by 6 global collaborators. A de-identified subject ID, COVID-19 status, age in years and sex were almost always included in the sample metadata. Where available, HLA class I and class II types were taken from metadata supplied by the sample provider and were not determined by assay-based typing. On the study overall, not on this receptor specifically: The quantity of clinical and demographic metadata differed by source and by participant and was supplied without curation.

V is pared back by 4 bases and J by 4 bases, with 5 bases lying between the germline termini. From the germline V gene, CDR1 is SNHLY and CDR2 is FYNNEI. The CDR3, from cysteine to phenylalanine, totals 11 residues. Only the CDR3 DNA is retained, 33 bases long and in frame from the first base. Each collaborating institution followed its own protocols to collect whole blood in K2EDTA tubes. For TCRbeta analysis, collaborators shipped samples as frozen whole blood, isolated PBMCs, or DNA extracted from either of those sample types. TCRbeta CDR3 regions were amplified from genomic DNA by means of the immunoSEQ Assay, a bias-controlled multiplex PCR. As for the original processing: The number of nucleated cells in each sample was estimated from the amplification of reference gene primers within the assay. To quantify the absolute abundance of each unique TCRbeta CDR3 rearrangement, sequence reads were collapsed and filtered. Productive Simpson clonality was computed per sample as the square root of Simpson's diversity index over productive rearrangements. TCRdb took over this immuneACCESS table, retaining in-frame rearrangements with V and J assigned. Such tables are incomplete; in checked studies, under half of the missing clones stem from an unresolved V gene, and the remainder is unexplained. V and J calls and clone size are given by that table; D and trimming were obtained from the DNA. Counted in this sample were 45,000 to 60,000 clones; approximately 86% of them appeared once. The top ten clonotypes cover roughly 15% of the sample.

Of note for this clone: Its antigen specificity is not known. Per-base qualities were not stored, and no clone one base away is much larger.

The TCR comes from a man in his sixties with active or convalescent COVID-19. Rearrangement joined TRBV2 to TRBJ2-7; the D gene cannot be resolved reliably. The sample comprised peripheral blood. The DNA sequence reads TGTGCCAGCAGTGTTCAGTACGAGCAGTACTTC. The translation is CASSVQYEQYF.